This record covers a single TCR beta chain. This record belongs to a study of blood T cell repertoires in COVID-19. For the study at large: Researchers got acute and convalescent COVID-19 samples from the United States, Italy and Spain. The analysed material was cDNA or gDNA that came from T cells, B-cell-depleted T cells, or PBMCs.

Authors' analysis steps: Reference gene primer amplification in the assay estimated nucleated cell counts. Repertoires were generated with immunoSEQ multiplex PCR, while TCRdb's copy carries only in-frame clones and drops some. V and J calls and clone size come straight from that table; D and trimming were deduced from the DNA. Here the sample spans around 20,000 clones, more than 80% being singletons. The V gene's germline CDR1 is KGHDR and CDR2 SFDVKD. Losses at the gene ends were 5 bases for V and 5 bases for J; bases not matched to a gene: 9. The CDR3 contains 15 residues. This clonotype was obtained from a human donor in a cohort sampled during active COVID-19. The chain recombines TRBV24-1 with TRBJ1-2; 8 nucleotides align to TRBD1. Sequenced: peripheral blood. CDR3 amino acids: CATSAVTGVKYGYTF. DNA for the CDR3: TGTGCCACCAGTGCCGTGACAGGGGTAAAGTATGGCTACACCTTC.